This entry is about one T cell receptor (beta chain). Its antigen has not been determined. There are no base qualities to consult, and no much larger clone falls within one base. TCR beta VDJ combination and CDR3 sequence profiling used genomic DNA as the template. TCR repertoire sequencing was run on an Illumina HiSeq 2000. As for the authors' bioinformatics: TRBV/TRBJ rearrangement plots, CDR3 size and DJ length profiles, and Simpson's diversity index were used to evaluate the repertoires. The most abundant DNA sequence in the deep sequencing data was taken as the immunodominant clone. CDR3 amino acid sequences were checked for sharing between subjects and were compared against published repertoires and the VDJdb database. Through fastp at Q25 and MiXCR, TCRdb rebuilt clones from the public reads, retaining in-frame beta chains. CDR3 protein sequences are deduplicated, and each keeps its most common genes and DNA. In this record, the V and J calls reflect TCRdb's handling and not the investigators' own analysis. Within this sample are around 180,000 distinct CDR3 sequences, with 63% of them counted one time only. The ten largest clones add up to roughly 42% of the sample.

Including the terminal cysteine and phenylalanine, the CDR3 comprises 14 residues. Kept here is only the CDR3 DNA, which spans 42 bases and is read in frame from base 1. V is reduced by 2 bases and J by 6 bases, leaving a spacing of 14 bases between them. CDR1 is given as LNHDA and CDR2 as SQIVND, both from the germline V gene (reference sequence). The sample belongs to a study of CD8+CD57+ T cells in acquired aplastic anemia (dated by TCRdb to 2016 to 2018). Broadly, across the study: Extracted DNA from sorted CD4+ and CD8+ cells averaged about 3 ug, ranging from roughly 0.19 to 27.4 ug. An average of roughly 9.8 million reads for CD4+ cells and approximately 12 million reads for CD8+ cells was obtained from healthy donor samples.

What the work shows at the level of the full study, not this receptor alone: Approximately 31 CD8+ CDR3 sequences were found in both patients and controls but appeared to be highly expressed in patients and within the immunodominant clones of the patients. CD8+ Simpson's diversity did not differ significantly between patients and healthy controls (P=0.060).

In the study, sorted CD4+ and CD8+ blood T cells from patients with severe aplastic anemia and from healthy subjects underwent deep sequencing of TCR repertoires. Ficoll-Paque density gradient centrifugation was used to isolate peripheral blood mononuclear cells. Before DNA extraction, CD4+ and CD8+ T cells were sorted by FACS or by magnetic beads. Sequences were obtained from sorted CD4+, CD8+, or CD8+CD57+ T cells (not recorded which) from PBMCs. The receptor was isolated from a human donor in good health. The rearranged chain carries TRBV19 and TRBJ2-7, and possibly TRBD1, on 6 matching bases. The CDR3 in this case is CASSIQGFSREQYF. In nucleotide form, the sequence is TGTGCCAGTAGTATACAGGGGTTCTCGCGCGAGCAGTACTTC.